These T cell receptor beta chains were read from a single sample in a study of CD8 T cells in Susac syndrome. One entry per CDR3 protein results from TCRdb running MiXCR on the immunoSEQ multiplex PCR reads. The sample lists 150,000 or so distinct CDR3 sequences, 95% occurring once. Material: CD4+ T cells from PBMCs. The receptors derive from a human donor with Susac syndrome. CDR3s include the opening cysteine and the closing phenylalanine or tryptophan. The D gene is left open where the match is weak. Part of the rows lack a size; the others show once, few, many or a class for expanded clones.

v_call: TRBV25-1; d_call: TRBD2; clone_size: -; j_call: TRBJ2-1; cdr3_nt: TGTGCCAGCAGTCGAGTGAGCGGGAGGGCCTATGAGCAGTTCTTC; cdr3_aa: CASSRVSGRAYEQFF
v_call: TRBV10-3; d_call: -; clone_size: -; j_call: TRBJ1-1; cdr3_nt: TGTGCCATCAGTGAATCAGGGAACACTGAAGCTTTCTTT; cdr3_aa: CAISESGNTEAFF
v_call: TRBV5-1; d_call: TRBD1; clone_size: -; j_call: TRBJ1-1; cdr3_nt: TGCGCCAGCCGACAGGGGGCATCGAACACTGAAGCTTTCTTT; cdr3_aa: CASRQGASNTEAFF
v_call: TRBV4-3; d_call: TRBD1; clone_size: few; j_call: TRBJ2-5; cdr3_nt: TGCGCCAGCAGCCAAGGCAGGGGGCCACAAGAGACCCAGTACTTC; cdr3_aa: CASSQGRGPQETQYF
v_call: TRBV9; d_call: TRBD1; clone_size: -; j_call: TRBJ1-1; cdr3_nt: TGTGCCAGCAGCAACAGACAGGGAGGGACTGAAGCTTTCTTT; cdr3_aa: CASSNRQGGTEAFF
v_call: TRBV9; d_call: -; clone_size: once; j_call: TRBJ2-7; cdr3_nt: TGTGCCAGCAGCCCGGGTGCCGACGAGCAGTACTTC; cdr3_aa: CASSPGADEQYF
v_call: TRBV29-1; d_call: -; clone_size: -; j_call: TRBJ1-2; cdr3_nt: TGCAGCGCCGAGAGAGACCTACCTTTTGGTGGCTACACCTTC; cdr3_aa: CSAERDLPFGGYTF
v_call: TRBV15; d_call: TRBD2; clone_size: -; j_call: TRBJ2-1; cdr3_nt: TGTGCCACCAGCAGAGCCTCATTAGCGGGGGTACGGGATGAGCAGTTCTTC; cdr3_aa: CATSRASLAGVRDEQFF
v_call: TRBV20-1; d_call: -; clone_size: -; j_call: TRBJ2-2; cdr3_nt: TGCAGTGCTAAAAGAACCGGGGAGCTGTTTTTT; cdr3_aa: CSAKRTGELFF
v_call: TRBV9; d_call: TRBD2; clone_size: -; j_call: TRBJ2-2; cdr3_nt: TGTGCCAGCAGCGGGACTAGCGGGGGGCTCACCGGGGAGCTGTTTTTT; cdr3_aa: CASSGTSGGLTGELFF
v_call: TRBV27; d_call: TRBD2; clone_size: -; j_call: TRBJ2-7; cdr3_nt: TGTGCCAGCAGGCGCGTAGCGGGGAGCTCCTACGAGCAGTACTTC; cdr3_aa: CASRRVAGSSYEQYF
v_call: TRBV7-2; d_call: -; clone_size: -; j_call: TRBJ2-3; cdr3_nt: TGTGCCAGCAGCTTTAGCCCGTCCCGCACAGATACGCAGTATTTT; cdr3_aa: CASSFSPSRTDTQYF
v_call: TRBV20-1; d_call: -; clone_size: -; j_call: TRBJ2-7; cdr3_nt: TGCAGTGCTAGAGATCGGGCCGGAGTCTACGAGCAGTACTTC; cdr3_aa: CSARDRAGVYEQYF
v_call: TRBV4-3; d_call: TRBD1; clone_size: -; j_call: TRBJ2-7; cdr3_nt: TGCGCCAGCAGCCGAAAGACAGGGGGAAGCTCCTACGAGCAGTACTTC; cdr3_aa: CASSRKTGGSSYEQYF
v_call: TRBV7-9; d_call: TRBD1; clone_size: -; j_call: TRBJ2-5; cdr3_nt: TGTGCCAGCAGTCCAGGGGGCGCGGACGAGACCCAGTACTTC; cdr3_aa: CASSPGGADETQYF
v_call: TRBV18; d_call: -; clone_size: -; j_call: TRBJ1-2; cdr3_nt: TGTGCCAGCTCACCAGAGGGGACCTATGGCTACACCTTC; cdr3_aa: CASSPEGTYGYTF
v_call: TRBV30; d_call: -; clone_size: -; j_call: TRBJ2-7; cdr3_nt: TGTGCCTGGGAAACAGGATCCTACGAGCAGTACTTC; cdr3_aa: CAWETGSYEQYF
v_call: TRBV7-9; d_call: -; clone_size: few; j_call: TRBJ1-5; cdr3_nt: TGTGCCAGCAGCTTAGGGGTGGATCAGCCCCAGCATTTT; cdr3_aa: CASSLGVDQPQHF
v_call: TRBV18; d_call: -; clone_size: -; j_call: TRBJ2-1; cdr3_nt: TGTGCCAGCTCACCCCACCAAGGGCCGCTTGCTTCCTATGAGCAGTTCTTC; cdr3_aa: CASSPHQGPLASYEQFF
v_call: TRBV19; d_call: -; clone_size: -; j_call: TRBJ2-5; cdr3_nt: TGTGCCAGTAGTATAGACGGAGCAAAGACCCAGTACTTC; cdr3_aa: CASSIDGAKTQYF
v_call: TRBV11-2; d_call: -; clone_size: -; j_call: TRBJ2-7; cdr3_nt: TGTGCCAGCAGCTTAGTCGACGGGGGAGGAACCTACGAGCAGTACTTC; cdr3_aa: CASSLVDGGGTYEQYF
v_call: TRBV20-1; d_call: -; clone_size: -; j_call: TRBJ1-2; cdr3_nt: TGCAGTCAGGGCGGGAAAAACTATGGCTACACCTTC; cdr3_aa: CSQGGKNYGYTF
v_call: TRBV21-1; d_call: -; clone_size: -; j_call: TRBJ2-1; cdr3_nt: TGTGCCAGCAGCAAAGTTGGGAAACCAGGGATCGATGAGCAGTTCTTC; cdr3_aa: CASSKVGKPGIDEQFF
v_call: TRBV28; d_call: -; clone_size: -; j_call: TRBJ2-7; cdr3_nt: TGTGCCAGCAGTGGGGGGGCCCCCTACGAGCAGTACTTC; cdr3_aa: CASSGGAPYEQYF
v_call: TRBV28; d_call: TRBD1; clone_size: -; j_call: TRBJ1-1; cdr3_nt: TGTGCCAGCAGTTTGGGGGGACAGGGTGGCACTGAAGCTTTCTTT; cdr3_aa: CASSLGGQGGTEAFF
v_call: TRBV10-3; d_call: -; clone_size: -; j_call: TRBJ2-7; cdr3_nt: TGTGCCATCAGTGAGTCGCAGGGGACTCAGTACTTC; cdr3_aa: CAISESQGTQYF
v_call: TRBV29-1; d_call: TRBD2; clone_size: -; j_call: TRBJ2-1; cdr3_nt: TGCAGCGTTGAAGGGTACCAGCGGGAGAGGAATGAGCAGTTCTTC; cdr3_aa: CSVEGYQRERNEQFF
v_call: TRBV4-1; d_call: TRBD2; clone_size: -; j_call: TRBJ2-1; cdr3_nt: TGCGCCAGCAGCCAAGACGTCCGGACTAGAGCCTACAATGAGCAGTTCTTC; cdr3_aa: CASSQDVRTRAYNEQFF
v_call: TRBV12-3/TRBV12-4; d_call: -; clone_size: -; j_call: TRBJ2-7; cdr3_nt: TGTGCCAGCGCTTACAGCACCCGGAACGAGCAGTACTTC; cdr3_aa: CASAYSTRNEQYF
v_call: TRBV9; d_call: -; clone_size: -; j_call: TRBJ1-2; cdr3_nt: TGTGCCAGCAGCGCCTCGACAGGAGTGGGCTATGGCTACACCTTC; cdr3_aa: CASSASTGVGYGYTF
v_call: TRBV30; d_call: -; clone_size: -; j_call: TRBJ1-5; cdr3_nt: TGTGCCTGGAGTTACAGTGGCGGCAATCAGCCCCAGCATTTT; cdr3_aa: CAWSYSGGNQPQHF
v_call: TRBV28; d_call: -; clone_size: -; j_call: TRBJ2-5; cdr3_nt: TGTGCCAGCAGTTTAGAGAGAAACCAGTACTTC; cdr3_aa: CASSLERNQYF
v_call: TRBV6-6; d_call: -; clone_size: -; j_call: TRBJ2-2; cdr3_nt: TGTGCCAGCAGCTGGGACAACGAGGGCGGGGAGCTGTTTTTT; cdr3_aa: CASSWDNEGGELFF
v_call: TRBV4-1; d_call: TRBD1; clone_size: -; j_call: TRBJ2-5; cdr3_nt: TGCGCCAGCAGCCAATCCGGACAGGGAAGGGAGACCCAGTACTTC; cdr3_aa: CASSQSGQGRETQYF
v_call: TRBV5-1; d_call: TRBD2; clone_size: -; j_call: TRBJ2-3; cdr3_nt: TGCGCCAGCAGTTCTGGACTAGCGGGGATCACAGATACGCAGTATTTT; cdr3_aa: CASSSGLAGITDTQYF
v_call: TRBV28; d_call: TRBD1; clone_size: -; j_call: TRBJ1-2; cdr3_nt: TGTGCCAGCAGTCGGACAGGGGGCATCTATGGCTACACCTTC; cdr3_aa: CASSRTGGIYGYTF
v_call: TRBV19; d_call: TRBD2; clone_size: -; j_call: TRBJ2-1; cdr3_nt: TGTGCCAGTAGTATTTCCCTAGCGGGAGGGCCTTACAATGAGCAGTTCTTC; cdr3_aa: CASSISLAGGPYNEQFF
v_call: TRBV28; d_call: TRBD1; clone_size: -; j_call: TRBJ1-6; cdr3_nt: TGTGCCAGCAGTAGAGCCGGGACAGGGAGAAATTCACCCCTCCACTTT; cdr3_aa: CASSRAGTGRNSPLHF
v_call: TRBV12-3/TRBV12-4; d_call: -; clone_size: -; j_call: TRBJ2-7; cdr3_nt: TGTGCCAGCAGTTTTGGGGCGGAATACGAGCAGTACTTC; cdr3_aa: CASSFGAEYEQYF
v_call: TRBV28; d_call: TRBD1; clone_size: -; j_call: TRBJ1-2; cdr3_nt: TGTGCCAGCAGTCTCCCGGGACAGGGATACTATGGCTACACCTTC; cdr3_aa: CASSLPGQGYYGYTF
v_call: TRBV20-1; d_call: TRBD2; clone_size: -; j_call: TRBJ2-3; cdr3_nt: TGCAGTGCCAAGCGGGAGGGGATGGATACGCAGTATTTT; cdr3_aa: CSAKREGMDTQYF
v_call: TRBV2; d_call: -; clone_size: -; j_call: TRBJ1-6; cdr3_nt: TGTGCCAGCAGAAACCCAGACAGTACACCCCTCCACTTT; cdr3_aa: CASRNPDSTPLHF
v_call: TRBV5-6; d_call: -; clone_size: -; j_call: TRBJ1-1; cdr3_nt: TGTGCCAGCAGCTTCGGTGCTGGGTCCAACACTGAAGCTTTCTTT; cdr3_aa: CASSFGAGSNTEAFF
v_call: TRBV5-1; d_call: -; clone_size: -; j_call: TRBJ2-2; cdr3_nt: TGCGCCAGCAGCTACGGGGCGGCTGACACCGGGGAGCTGTTTTTT; cdr3_aa: CASSYGAADTGELFF
v_call: TRBV30; d_call: -; clone_size: -; j_call: TRBJ2-3; cdr3_nt: TGTGCCTGGAGTGTGGGGGGGCTCCCGCTCACAGATACGCAGTATTTT; cdr3_aa: CAWSVGGLPLTDTQYF
v_call: TRBV25-1; d_call: -; clone_size: -; j_call: TRBJ2-7; cdr3_nt: TGTGCCAGCAGTGACGAGATTAACTACGAGCAGTACTTC; cdr3_aa: CASSDEINYEQYF